This TCR beta chain is drawn from a study of OX40 agonist ivuxolimab in advanced cancers. The study, taken as a whole, reports: The CD4+ and CD8+ T cells in the blood had expanded clonally by week 6 at 0.1 to 3.0 mg/kg.

Concerning this clone itself: Its antigen is undetermined.

Libraries were prepared by immunoSEQ multiplex PCR; TCRdb keeps only in-frame clonotypes and omits some of them. The sample has 100,000 to 120,000 clones, approximately 90% seen once. The clonotype was recovered from an adult with an advanced solid tumor such as melanoma, head and neck, liver or kidney cancer. This material consisted of CD4+ or CD8+ T cells sorted from blood, taken in a trial of the OX40 agonist ivuxolimab.

The DNA for the CDR3 is TGTGCCTGGGACAGGGGAAACTCTGGGGCCAACGTCCTGACTTTC. Translated, it gives CAWDRGNSGANVLTF. The V gene is TRBV30, the J gene TRBJ2-6, with 8 nucleotides matching TRBD1. The CDR3 consists of 15 residues. Unmatched junction bases numbered 3, after V lost 5 bases and J lost 0 bases. Germline V gene sequence: CDR1 GTSNPN, CDR2 SVGIG (reference sequence).